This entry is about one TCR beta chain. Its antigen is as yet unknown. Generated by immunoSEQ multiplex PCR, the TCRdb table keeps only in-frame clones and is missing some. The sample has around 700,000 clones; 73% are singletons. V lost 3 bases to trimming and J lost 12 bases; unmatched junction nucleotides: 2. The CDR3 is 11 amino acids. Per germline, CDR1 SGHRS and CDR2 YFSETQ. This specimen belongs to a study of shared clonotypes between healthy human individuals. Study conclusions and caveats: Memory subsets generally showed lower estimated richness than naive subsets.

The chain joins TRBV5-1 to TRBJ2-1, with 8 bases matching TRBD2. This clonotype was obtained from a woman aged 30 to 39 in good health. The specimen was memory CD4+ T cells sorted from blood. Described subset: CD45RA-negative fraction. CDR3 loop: CASSSGTRQFF. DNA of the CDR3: TGCGCCAGCAGCTCCGGGACTAGGCAGTTCTTC.